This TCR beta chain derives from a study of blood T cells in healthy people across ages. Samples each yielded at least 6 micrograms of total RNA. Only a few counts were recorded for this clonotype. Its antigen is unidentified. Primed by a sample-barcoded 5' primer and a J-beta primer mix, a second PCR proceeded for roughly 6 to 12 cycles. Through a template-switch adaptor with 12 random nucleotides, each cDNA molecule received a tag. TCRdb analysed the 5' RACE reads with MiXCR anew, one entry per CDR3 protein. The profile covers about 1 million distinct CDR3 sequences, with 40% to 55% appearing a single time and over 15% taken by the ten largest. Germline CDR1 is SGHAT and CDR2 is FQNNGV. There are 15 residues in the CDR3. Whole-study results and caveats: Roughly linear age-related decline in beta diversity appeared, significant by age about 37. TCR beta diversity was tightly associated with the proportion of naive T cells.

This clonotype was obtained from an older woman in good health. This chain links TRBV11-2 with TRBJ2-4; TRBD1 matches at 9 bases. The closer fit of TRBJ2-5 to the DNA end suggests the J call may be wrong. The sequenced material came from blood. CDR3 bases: TGTGCCAGCAGCTCCGGGACAGGGTCCAAAGAGACCCAGTACTTC. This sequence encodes CASSSGTGSKETQYF.